This is a list of T cell receptor beta chains from one sample in a study of blood T cell repertoires in COVID-19. The repertoire was sequenced with immunoSEQ multiplex PCR; TCRdb's copy has only in-frame clones and lacks some. This sample has 120,000 or so clones, with more than 65% found just once. Source material: peripheral blood. These receptors all come from a woman aged 70-85 years with acute or convalescent COVID-19. Both conserved end residues are part of each CDR3. The D gene is left open where the match is weak. Clone size, where shown, is once, few, many, or a class for clones that have expanded.

D gene: TRBD1
V gene: TRBV19
clone size: .
J gene: TRBJ2-7
CDR3 protein: CAIGQGWYEQYF
CDR3 DNA: TGTGCCATCGGACAGGGATGGTACGAGCAGTACTTC

D gene: TRBD1
V gene: TRBV24-1
clone size: few
J gene: TRBJ1-2
CDR3 protein: CATSDGQGENYGYTF
CDR3 DNA: TGTGCCACCAGTGATGGACAGGGGGAGAACTATGGCTACACCTTC

D gene: TRBD1
V gene: TRBV28
clone size: .
J gene: TRBJ1-1
CDR3 protein: CASSPRDRAAFF
CDR3 DNA: TGTGCCAGCAGCCCCCGGGACAGGGCGGCTTTCTTT

D gene: .
V gene: TRBV11-2
clone size: .
J gene: TRBJ1-5
CDR3 protein: CATSGGTNQPQHF
CDR3 DNA: TGTGCCACCTCGGGAGGGACTAATCAGCCCCAGCATTTT

D gene: TRBD2
V gene: TRBV19
clone size: once
J gene: TRBJ2-3
CDR3 protein: CASSIDLTSGGADGTDTQYF
CDR3 DNA: TGTGCCAGTAGTATAGACCTGACTAGCGGGGGGGCCGATGGCACAGATACGCAGTATTTT

D gene: TRBD1
V gene: TRBV7-2
clone size: .
J gene: TRBJ1-5
CDR3 protein: CASSSQGDNQPQHF
CDR3 DNA: TGTGCCAGCAGCTCACAGGGGGATAATCAGCCCCAGCATTTT

D gene: TRBD1
V gene: TRBV19
clone size: .
J gene: TRBJ1-5
CDR3 protein: CASRTGQGSNQPQHF
CDR3 DNA: TGTGCCAGTAGAACGGGACAGGGAAGCAATCAGCCCCAGCATTTT

D gene: .
V gene: TRBV7-6
clone size: .
J gene: TRBJ1-2
CDR3 protein: CASSLGPRDFEGYTF
CDR3 DNA: TGTGCCAGCAGCTTAGGGCCCCGGGACTTCGAGGGCTACACCTTC

D gene: TRBD1
V gene: TRBV19
clone size: .
J gene: TRBJ1-2
CDR3 protein: CASSPGTGDYGYTF
CDR3 DNA: TGTGCCAGTAGTCCCGGGACAGGGGACTATGGCTACACCTTC

D gene: TRBD2
V gene: TRBV28
clone size: .
J gene: TRBJ2-7
CDR3 protein: CASSHSGTSTYEQYF
CDR3 DNA: TGTGCCAGCAGCCACTCCGGGACTAGTACTTACGAGCAGTACTTC

D gene: .
V gene: TRBV11-3
clone size: few
J gene: TRBJ2-1
CDR3 protein: CASSSPATGLAEQFF
CDR3 DNA: TGTGCCAGCAGCTCACCCGCAACAGGGTTGGCTGAGCAGTTCTTC

D gene: .
V gene: TRBV6-6
clone size: .
J gene: TRBJ1-2
CDR3 protein: CASSYSEYTF
CDR3 DNA: TGTGCCAGCAGTTATTCGGAGTACACCTTC

D gene: .
V gene: TRBV23-1
clone size: few
J gene: TRBJ1-4
CDR3 protein: CASSQSEGREKLFF
CDR3 DNA: TGCGCCAGCAGTCAATCGGAGGGCAGGGAAAAACTGTTTTTT

D gene: TRBD2
V gene: TRBV7-2
clone size: .
J gene: TRBJ2-1
CDR3 protein: CASAMSGGNYNEQFF
CDR3 DNA: TGTGCCAGCGCTATGAGCGGGGGGAATTACAATGAGCAGTTCTTC

D gene: .
V gene: TRBV14
clone size: many
J gene: TRBJ1-1
CDR3 protein: CASSQGSGETEAFF
CDR3 DNA: TGTGCCAGCAGCCAAGGCTCGGGGGAGACTGAAGCTTTCTTT

D gene: TRBD2
V gene: TRBV6-4
clone size: .
J gene: TRBJ2-1
CDR3 protein: CASSGTSGGDNEQFF
CDR3 DNA: TGTGCCAGCAGTGGGACTAGCGGGGGGGACAATGAGCAGTTCTTC

D gene: TRBD1
V gene: TRBV6-1
clone size: .
J gene: TRBJ2-7
CDR3 protein: CASSETPGQGAREQYF
CDR3 DNA: TGTGCCAGCAGTGAGACCCCGGGACAGGGGGCGAGGGAGCAGTACTTC

D gene: TRBD1
V gene: TRBV5-6
clone size: .
J gene: TRBJ1-6
CDR3 protein: CASSLQQGVGSPLHF
CDR3 DNA: TGTGCCAGCAGCCTACAACAGGGGGTAGGTTCACCCCTCCACTTT

D gene: .
V gene: TRBV6-5
clone size: .
J gene: TRBJ2-7
CDR3 protein: CASSLQDTYEQYF
CDR3 DNA: TGTGCCAGCAGTTTACAGGATACCTACGAGCAGTACTTC

D gene: .
V gene: TRBV6-2/TRBV6-3
clone size: .
J gene: TRBJ1-1
CDR3 protein: CASSPREMAEAFF
CDR3 DNA: TGTGCCAGCAGCCCCCGTGAGATGGCTGAAGCTTTCTTT

D gene: TRBD1
V gene: TRBV28
clone size: .
J gene: TRBJ1-5
CDR3 protein: CASRLPGQGARPQHF
CDR3 DNA: TGTGCCAGCCGACTCCCGGGACAGGGGGCAAGGCCCCAGCATTTT

D gene: TRBD2
V gene: TRBV6-4
clone size: .
J gene: TRBJ2-1
CDR3 protein: CAFSICGGSYNEQFF
CDR3 DNA: TGTGCCTTCAGTATATGCGGGGGCTCCTACAATGAGCAGTTCTTC

D gene: TRBD2
V gene: TRBV4-2
clone size: .
J gene: TRBJ2-1
CDR3 protein: CASSQETSGGSSNEQFF
CDR3 DNA: TGTGCCAGCAGCCAAGAGACTAGCGGGGGAAGTTCCAATGAGCAGTTCTTC

D gene: .
V gene: TRBV5-4
clone size: .
J gene: TRBJ2-1
CDR3 protein: CASSLLHNEQFF
CDR3 DNA: TGTGCCAGCAGTTTGCTCCACAATGAGCAGTTCTTC

D gene: TRBD1
V gene: TRBV13
clone size: .
J gene: TRBJ2-7
CDR3 protein: CASSLESHPGSSQGASYEQYF
CDR3 DNA: TGTGCCAGCAGCTTAGAAAGTCACCCAGGTTCTTCACAGGGGGCCTCCTACGAGCAGTACTTC

D gene: .
V gene: TRBV7-7
clone size: .
J gene: TRBJ2-5
CDR3 protein: CASSLGIAGRETQYF
CDR3 DNA: TGTGCCAGCAGCTTAGGGATCGCAGGGAGGGAGACCCAGTACTTC

D gene: .
V gene: TRBV5-6
clone size: .
J gene: TRBJ1-3
CDR3 protein: CASSLVARNTIYF
CDR3 DNA: TGTGCCAGCAGCTTGGTCGCCAGGAACACCATATATTTT

D gene: .
V gene: TRBV2
clone size: .
J gene: TRBJ2-7
CDR3 protein: CASRGLTGSSYEQYF
CDR3 DNA: TGTGCCAGCAGGGGGTTGACTGGGAGCTCCTACGAGCAGTACTTC

D gene: TRBD2
V gene: TRBV24-1
clone size: .
J gene: TRBJ2-1
CDR3 protein: CATSESLAGDEQFF
CDR3 DNA: TGTGCCACCAGTGAGTCACTAGCGGGGGATGAGCAGTTCTTC